This TCR beta chain was captured by sequencing in a study of shared clonotypes between healthy human individuals. Study-wide context: Sampling drew on donors who were a couple of women and a few men aged 18 to 49.

Assay: immunoSEQ multiplex PCR; the TCRdb copy retains only in-frame clones and omits some. This sample has about 1.5 million clones, with nearly 99% found just once. The V end lost 2 bases, the J end lost 5 bases, and 13 bases lay between the germline ends. Germline V gene sequence: CDR1 MNHNS, CDR2 SASEGT. The CDR3 contains 14 residues. A word on this clone: Its specificity is not known.

Study-wide results and limits: For naive CD4 cells, 4% to 5% of clonotypes were shared across a few donors.

This chain links TRBV6-1 with TRBJ2-7, with D perhaps given as TRBD1 or TRBD2 (6 bases each). The material sequenced was naive CD4+ T cells sorted from blood. Indicated subset: CD45RA+ positively selected. This receptor was taken from a man aged 25-40 years in good health. As DNA, the CDR3 is TGTGCCAGCAGTGAAATCGGGGGCGCACACGAGCAGTACTTC. Protein: CASSEIGGAHEQYF.